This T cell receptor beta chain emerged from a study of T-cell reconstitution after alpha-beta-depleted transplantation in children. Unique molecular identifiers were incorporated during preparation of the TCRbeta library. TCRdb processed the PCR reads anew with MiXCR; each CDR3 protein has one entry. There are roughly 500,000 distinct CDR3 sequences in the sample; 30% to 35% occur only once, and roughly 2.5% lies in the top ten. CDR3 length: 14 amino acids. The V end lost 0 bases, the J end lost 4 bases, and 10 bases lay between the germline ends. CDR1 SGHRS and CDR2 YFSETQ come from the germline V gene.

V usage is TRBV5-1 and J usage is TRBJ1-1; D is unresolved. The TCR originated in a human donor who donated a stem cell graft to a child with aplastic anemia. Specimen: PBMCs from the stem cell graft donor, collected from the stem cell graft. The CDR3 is CASSLAEDVTEAFF. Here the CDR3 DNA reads TGCGCCAGCAGCTTGGCCGAGGACGTCACTGAAGCTTTCTTT.